The sequence of this T cell receptor (beta chain) was determined in a study of blood T cell repertoires in COVID-19 (dated by TCRdb to 2018 to 2020). For context, the study as a whole: Samples from collaborators originated in the United States, Italy and Spain and spanned both the acute and convalescent phases of COVID-19. Nearly every sample came with metadata listing a de-identified subject ID, COVID-19 status, age in years and sex. Deeply sampled blood TCRbeta repertoires from subjects exposed to, actively infected with, or recovered from COVID-19 were included in the dataset. The material from the prospective study consisted of cDNA or gDNA derived from T cells, B-cell-depleted T cells, or PBMCs. Where available, HLA class I and class II types were obtained from metadata supplied by the sample provider rather than from assay-based typing. The repertoires were released in a freely available public database intended as a resource for research on the immune response to SARS-CoV-2. The samples were drawn from two sources: the first 160 participants of the ongoing ImmuneRACE study, and 1,254 subjects contributed by 6 global collaborators.

Inclusive of the bounding cysteine and phenylalanine, the CDR3 is 14 residues long. The CDR3 DNA has 42 bases and is translated from base 1. Results and caveats for the whole study, not just this receptor: The quantity of clinical and demographic metadata differed by source and by participant and was supplied without curation.

The immunoSEQ Assay, a bias-controlled multiplex PCR, was used to amplify TCRbeta CDR3 regions from genomic DNA. The authors' pipeline ran thus. The number of nucleated cells in each sample was estimated by amplification of reference gene primers within the assay. To quantify the absolute abundance of each unique TCRbeta CDR3 rearrangement, sequence reads were collapsed and filtered. For each sample, productive Simpson clonality was calculated as the square root of Simpson's diversity index over productive rearrangements. TCRdb provides this immuneACCESS table in a form limited to in-frame rearrangements. Some clones are lacking; in checked studies, under half of them reflect an unresolved V gene, and why the rest are absent is not known. V and J calls and clone size are those listed in that table; D and trimming were worked out from the DNA. Recorded for this sample are over 300,000 clones; around 89% of them occurred a single time. The leading ten clones occupy 9.5% of the sample.

As to this clone: The antigen it binds to is not known. Within one base of it there is no much larger clone, and no base qualities were kept.

Participants in the prospective study were enrolled through a virtual design, were aged about 18 to 90 years, and lived in some 24 United States geographic areas. In the prospective study, participants were assigned to cohorts based on the clinical history participants reported in a screening survey and a study questionnaire. Recovered participants in ImmuneRACE Cohort 3 were defined by two consecutive negative NP/OP PCR tests, clearance by a healthcare professional, or resolution of symptoms. In the prospective study, mobile phlebotomists collected whole blood, serum and a nasopharyngeal or oropharyngeal swab from each participant. Participants in the prospective study had the option to provide additional blood draws and questionnaires over an approximately two-month period. Prospective study blood samples were shipped either frozen or at room temperature before DNA extraction.

The clonotype was recovered from a middle-aged woman who had recovered from COVID-19. This chain is built from TRBV21-1 and TRBJ2-5; TRBD2, the table's D call, was not compared with the DNA. TRBV21-1 has pseudogene status. Sample: PBMCs or T cells enriched from blood (not recorded which). The DNA sequence follows: TGTGCCAGCAGCCCCCACGAGGGTCAAGAGACCCAGTACTTC. Translated, this gives CASSPHEGQETQYF.